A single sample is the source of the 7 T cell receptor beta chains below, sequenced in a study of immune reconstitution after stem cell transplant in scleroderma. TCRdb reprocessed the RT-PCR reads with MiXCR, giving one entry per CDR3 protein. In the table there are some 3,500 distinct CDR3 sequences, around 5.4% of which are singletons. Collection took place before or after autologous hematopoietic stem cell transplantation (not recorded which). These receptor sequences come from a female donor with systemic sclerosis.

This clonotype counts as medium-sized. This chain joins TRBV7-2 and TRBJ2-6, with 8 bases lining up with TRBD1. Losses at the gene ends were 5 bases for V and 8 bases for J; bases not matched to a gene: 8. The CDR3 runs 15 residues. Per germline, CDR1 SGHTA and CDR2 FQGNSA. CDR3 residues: CASSALLRGPNVLTF. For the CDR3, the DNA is TGTGCCAGCAGCGCGTTGCTCAGGGGGCCCAACGTCCTGACTTTC.

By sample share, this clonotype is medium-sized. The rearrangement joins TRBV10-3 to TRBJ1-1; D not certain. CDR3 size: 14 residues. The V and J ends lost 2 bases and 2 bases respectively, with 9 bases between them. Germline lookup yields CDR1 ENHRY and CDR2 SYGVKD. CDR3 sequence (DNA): TGTGCCATCAGTGAGGCAATCGATAACACTGAAGCTTTCTTT. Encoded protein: CAISEAIDNTEAFF.

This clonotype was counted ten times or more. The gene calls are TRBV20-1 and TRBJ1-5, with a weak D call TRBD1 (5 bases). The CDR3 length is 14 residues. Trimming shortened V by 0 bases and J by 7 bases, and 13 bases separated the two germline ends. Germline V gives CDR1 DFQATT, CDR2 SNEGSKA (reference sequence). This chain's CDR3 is CSARDLQGAQPQHF. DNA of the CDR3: TGCAGTGCTAGAGATCTTCAGGGAGCCCAGCCCCAGCATTTT.

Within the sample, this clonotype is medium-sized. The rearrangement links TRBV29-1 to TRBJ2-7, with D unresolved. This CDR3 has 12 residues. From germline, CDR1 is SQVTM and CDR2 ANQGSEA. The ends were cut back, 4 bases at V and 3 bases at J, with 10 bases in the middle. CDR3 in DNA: TGCAGCGTTGGGGATCAGCTCTACGAGCAGTACTTC. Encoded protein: CSVGDQLYEQYF.

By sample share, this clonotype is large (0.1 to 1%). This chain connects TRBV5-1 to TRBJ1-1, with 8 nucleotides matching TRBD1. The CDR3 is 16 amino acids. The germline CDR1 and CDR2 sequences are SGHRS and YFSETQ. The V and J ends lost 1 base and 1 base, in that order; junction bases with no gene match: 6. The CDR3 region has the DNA TGCGCCAGCAGCTTGACCACCACAGGGGGGAACACTGAAGCTTTCTTT. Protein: CASSLTTTGGNTEAFF.

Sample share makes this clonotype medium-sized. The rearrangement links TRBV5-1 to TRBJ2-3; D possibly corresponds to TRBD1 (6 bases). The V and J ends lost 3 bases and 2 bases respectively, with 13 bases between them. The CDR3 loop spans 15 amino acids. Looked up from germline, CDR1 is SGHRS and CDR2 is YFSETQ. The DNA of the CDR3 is TGCGCCAGCAGCTGGACGGGACACAACACAGATACGCAGTATTTT. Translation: CASSWTGHNTDTQYF. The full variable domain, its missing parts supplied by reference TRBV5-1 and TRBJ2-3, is KAGVTQTPRYLIKTRGQQVTLSCSPISGHRSVSWYQQTPGQGLQFLFEYFSETQRNKGNFPGRFSGRQFSNSRSEMNVSTLELGDSALYLCASSWTGHNTDTQYFGPGTRLTVL.

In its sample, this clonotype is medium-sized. The CDR3 sequence is CASSRRDTQYF. CDR3 nucleotides: TGTGCCAGCAGTCGCAGGGATACGCAGTATTTT. The chain joins TRBV12-3 or TRBV12-4 to TRBJ2-3, with D unclear. V lost 5 bases to trimming and J lost 6 bases, with 6 bases between them. The CDR3 extends over 11 amino acids.